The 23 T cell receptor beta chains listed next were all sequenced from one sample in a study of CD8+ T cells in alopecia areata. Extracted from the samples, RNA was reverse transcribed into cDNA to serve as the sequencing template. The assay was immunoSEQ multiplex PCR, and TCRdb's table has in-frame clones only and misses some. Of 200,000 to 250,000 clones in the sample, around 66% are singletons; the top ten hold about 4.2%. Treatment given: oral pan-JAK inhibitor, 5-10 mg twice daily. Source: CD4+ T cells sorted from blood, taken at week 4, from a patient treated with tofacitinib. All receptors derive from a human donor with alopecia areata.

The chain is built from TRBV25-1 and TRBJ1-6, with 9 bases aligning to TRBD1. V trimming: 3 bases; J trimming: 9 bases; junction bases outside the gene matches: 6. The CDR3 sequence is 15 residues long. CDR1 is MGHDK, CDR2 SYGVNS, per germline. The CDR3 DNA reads TGTGCCAGCAGTGACAACAGGGGGCGAGGTTCACCCCTCCACTTT. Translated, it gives CASSDNRGRGSPLHF.

This CDR3 reads CASSVVSSGYNEQFF. CDR3 nucleotide sequence: TGTGCCAGCAGCGTAGTGTCCTCAGGATACAATGAGCAGTTCTTC. The gene calls are TRBV9 and TRBJ2-1, with D hard to call. Deletions cut 0 bases from V and 4 bases from J, with 11 bases between. This CDR3 region has 15 residues. CDR1 and CDR2 from the germline V gene are SGDLS and YYNGEE.

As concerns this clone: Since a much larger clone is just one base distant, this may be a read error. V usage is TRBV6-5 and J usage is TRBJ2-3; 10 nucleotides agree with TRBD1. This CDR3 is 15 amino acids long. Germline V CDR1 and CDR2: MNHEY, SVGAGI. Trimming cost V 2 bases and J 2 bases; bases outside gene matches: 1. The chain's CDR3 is CASSYGTGVTDTQYF. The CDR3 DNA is TGTGCCAGCAGTTACGGGACAGGGGTCACAGATACGCAGTATTTT.

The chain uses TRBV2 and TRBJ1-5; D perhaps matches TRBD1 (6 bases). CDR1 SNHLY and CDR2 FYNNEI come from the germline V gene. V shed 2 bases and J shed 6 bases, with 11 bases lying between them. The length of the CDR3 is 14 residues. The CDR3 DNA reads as TGTGCCAGCAGTGAAATTCAGGGGCGTCAGCCCCAGCATTTT. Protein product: CASSEIQGRQPQHF.

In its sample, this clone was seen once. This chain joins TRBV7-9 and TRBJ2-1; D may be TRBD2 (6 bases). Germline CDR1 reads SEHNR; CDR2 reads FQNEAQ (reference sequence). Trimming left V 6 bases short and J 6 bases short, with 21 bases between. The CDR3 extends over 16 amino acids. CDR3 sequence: CASSGGSLRGGNEQFF. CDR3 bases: TGTGCCAGCAGTGGTGGTTCTTTGCGGGGAGGCAATGAGCAGTTCTTC.

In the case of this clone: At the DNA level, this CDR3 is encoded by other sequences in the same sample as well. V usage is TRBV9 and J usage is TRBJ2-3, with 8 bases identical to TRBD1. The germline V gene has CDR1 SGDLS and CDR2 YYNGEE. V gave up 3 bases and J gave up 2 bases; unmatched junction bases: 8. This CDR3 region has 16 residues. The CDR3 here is CASSAEGDRLTDTQYF. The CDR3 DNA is TGTGCCAGCAGCGCCGAAGGGGACAGGCTCACAGATACGCAGTATTTT. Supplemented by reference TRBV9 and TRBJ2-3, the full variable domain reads DSGVTQTPKHLITATGQRVTLRCSPRSGDLSVYWYQQSLDQGLQFLIQYYNGEERAKGNILERFSAQQFPDLHSELNLSSLELGDSALYFCASSAEGDRLTDTQYFGPGTRLTVL.

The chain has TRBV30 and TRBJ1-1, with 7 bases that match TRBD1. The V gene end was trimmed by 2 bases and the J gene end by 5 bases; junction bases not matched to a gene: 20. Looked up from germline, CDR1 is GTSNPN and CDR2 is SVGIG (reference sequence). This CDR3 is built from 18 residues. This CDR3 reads CAWSRVRGLDRLGTEAFF. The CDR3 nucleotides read TGTGCCTGGAGTCGGGTTCGGGGTTTGGACAGGCTAGGAACTGAAGCTTTCTTT.

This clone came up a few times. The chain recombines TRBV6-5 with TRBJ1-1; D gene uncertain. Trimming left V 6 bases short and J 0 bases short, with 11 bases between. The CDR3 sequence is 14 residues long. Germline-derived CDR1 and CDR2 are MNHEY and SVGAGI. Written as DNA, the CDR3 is TGTGCCAGCAGCTCCCGCGGGGTGAACACTGAAGCTTTCTTT. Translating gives CASSSRGVNTEAFF.

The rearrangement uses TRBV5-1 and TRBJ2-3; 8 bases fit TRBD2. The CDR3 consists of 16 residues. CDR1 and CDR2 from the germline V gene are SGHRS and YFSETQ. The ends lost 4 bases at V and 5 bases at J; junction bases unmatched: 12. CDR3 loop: CASSHGGAELQDTQYF. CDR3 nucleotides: TGCGCCAGCAGCCACGGGGGGGCGGAACTGCAAGATACGCAGTATTTT.

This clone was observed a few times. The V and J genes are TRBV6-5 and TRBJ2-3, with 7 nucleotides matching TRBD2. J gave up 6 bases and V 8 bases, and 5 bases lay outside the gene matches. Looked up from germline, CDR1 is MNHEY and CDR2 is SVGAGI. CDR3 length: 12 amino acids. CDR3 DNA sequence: TGTGCCAGCCGGACTAGTGCGGATACGCAGTATTTT. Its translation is CASRTSADTQYF.

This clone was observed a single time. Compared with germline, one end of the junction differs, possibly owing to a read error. CDR3 loop: CASSSDTLRETQYF. CDR3 sequence (DNA): TGTGCTAGCAGCTCGGACACTCTAAGGGAGACCCAGTACTTC. The V gene is TRBV7-7, the J gene TRBJ2-5; D perhaps matches TRBD1 (5 bases). CDR3 size: 14 residues. Germline-derived CDR1 and CDR2 are SSHAT and FNYEAQ (reference sequence).

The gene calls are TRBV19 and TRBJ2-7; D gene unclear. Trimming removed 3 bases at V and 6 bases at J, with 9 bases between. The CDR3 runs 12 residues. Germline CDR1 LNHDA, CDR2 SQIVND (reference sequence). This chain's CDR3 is CASSMIQSEQYF. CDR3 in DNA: TGTGCCAGTAGTATGATACAGAGCGAGCAGTACTTC. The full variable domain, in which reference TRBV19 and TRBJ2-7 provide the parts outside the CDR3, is DGGITQSPKYLFRKEGQNVTLSCEQNLNHDAMYWYRQDPGQGLRLIYYSQIVNDFQKGDIAEGYSVSREKKESFPLTVTSAQKNPTAFYLCASSMIQSEQYFGPGTRLTVT.

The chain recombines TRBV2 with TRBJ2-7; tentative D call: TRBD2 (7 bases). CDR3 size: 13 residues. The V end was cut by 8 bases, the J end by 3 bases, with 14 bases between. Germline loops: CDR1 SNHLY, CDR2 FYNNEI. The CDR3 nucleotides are TGTGCCAGCGGGGGGGACACCTACTACGAGCAGTACTTC. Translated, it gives CASGGDTYYEQYF.

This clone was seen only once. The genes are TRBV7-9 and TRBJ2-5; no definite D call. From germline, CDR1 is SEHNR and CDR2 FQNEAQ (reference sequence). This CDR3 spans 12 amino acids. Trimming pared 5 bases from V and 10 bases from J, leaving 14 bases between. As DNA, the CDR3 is TGTGCCAGCAGCAAGACCCGAAGGGACCAGTACTTC. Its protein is CASSKTRRDQYF.

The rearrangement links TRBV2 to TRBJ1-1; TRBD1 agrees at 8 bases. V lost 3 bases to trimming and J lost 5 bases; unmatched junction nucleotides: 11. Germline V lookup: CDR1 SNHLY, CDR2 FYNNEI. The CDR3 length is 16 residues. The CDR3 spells CASSERGQGFVTEAFF. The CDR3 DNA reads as TGTGCCAGCAGTGAGCGCGGACAGGGATTTGTTACTGAAGCTTTCTTT.

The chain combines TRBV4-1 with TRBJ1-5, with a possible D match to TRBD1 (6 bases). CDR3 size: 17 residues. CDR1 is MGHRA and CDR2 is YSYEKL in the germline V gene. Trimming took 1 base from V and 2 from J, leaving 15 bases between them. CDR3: CASSQGGWGQGNQPQHF. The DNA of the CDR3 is TGCGCCAGCAGCCAAGGAGGTTGGGGGCAGGGCAATCAGCCCCAGCATTTT.

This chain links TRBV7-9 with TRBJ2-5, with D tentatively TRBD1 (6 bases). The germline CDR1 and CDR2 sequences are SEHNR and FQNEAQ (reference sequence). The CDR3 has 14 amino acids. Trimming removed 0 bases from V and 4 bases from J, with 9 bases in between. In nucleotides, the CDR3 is TGTGCCAGCAGCTTAGCGCTCAGGGGAGAGACCCAGTACTTC. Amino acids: CASSLALRGETQYF.

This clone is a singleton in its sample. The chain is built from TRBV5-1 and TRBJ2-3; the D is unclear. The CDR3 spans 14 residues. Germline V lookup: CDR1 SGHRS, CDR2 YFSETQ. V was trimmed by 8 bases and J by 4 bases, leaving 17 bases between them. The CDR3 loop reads CASLTGPGADTQYF. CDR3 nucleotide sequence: TGCGCCAGTCTGACTGGGCCTGGGGCAGATACGCAGTATTTT.

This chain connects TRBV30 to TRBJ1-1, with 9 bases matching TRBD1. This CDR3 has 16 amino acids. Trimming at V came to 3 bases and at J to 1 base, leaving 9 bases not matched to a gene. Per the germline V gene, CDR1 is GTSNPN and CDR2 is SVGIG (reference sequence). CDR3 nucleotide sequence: TGTGCCTGGAGCCGCCGGACAGGGGTACGGAACACTGAAGCTTTCTTT. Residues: CAWSRRTGVRNTEAFF.

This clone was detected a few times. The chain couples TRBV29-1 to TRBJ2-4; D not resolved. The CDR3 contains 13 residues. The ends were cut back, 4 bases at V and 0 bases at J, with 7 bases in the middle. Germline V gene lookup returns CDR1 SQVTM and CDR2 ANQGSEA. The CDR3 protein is CSVVGGAKNIQYF. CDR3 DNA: TGCAGCGTTGTTGGCGGAGCCAAAAACATTCAGTACTTC.

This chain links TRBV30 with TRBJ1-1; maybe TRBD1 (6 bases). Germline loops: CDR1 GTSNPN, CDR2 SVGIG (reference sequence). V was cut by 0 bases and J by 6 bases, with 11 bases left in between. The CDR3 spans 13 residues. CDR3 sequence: CAWSVNRVAEAFF. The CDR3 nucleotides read TGTGCCTGGAGTGTAAACAGGGTGGCTGAAGCTTTCTTT.

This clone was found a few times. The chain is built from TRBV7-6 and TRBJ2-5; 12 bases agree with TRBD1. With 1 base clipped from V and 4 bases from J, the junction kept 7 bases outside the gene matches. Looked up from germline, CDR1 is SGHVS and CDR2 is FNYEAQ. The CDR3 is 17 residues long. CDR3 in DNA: TGTGCCAGCAGCTTAGAGGGAGGGACAGGGGGCGCAGAGACCCAGTACTTC. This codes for CASSLEGGTGGAETQYF.

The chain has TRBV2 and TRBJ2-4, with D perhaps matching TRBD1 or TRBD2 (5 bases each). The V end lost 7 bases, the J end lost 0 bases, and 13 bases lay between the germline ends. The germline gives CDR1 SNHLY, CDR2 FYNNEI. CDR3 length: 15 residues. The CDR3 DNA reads TGTGCCAGCAAATCGGGGCAGCTAGCCAAAAACATTCAGTACTTC. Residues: CASKSGQLAKNIQYF.